This T cell receptor (beta chain) was identified in a study of memory CD4+ T cells and cytomegalovirus serostatus (dated by TCRdb to 2018 to 2020). Regarding the research as a whole: The roughly 35 healthy Belgian adults in the cohort included 9 who were CMV seropositive and roughly 25 who were CMV seronegative. To replicate a published TCR-based CMV serostatus classifier, the researchers sequenced the CD4+ memory TCRbeta repertoires of a Belgian cohort whose cytomegalovirus serostatus was known.

Genomic DNA was extracted from sorted cells with the Quick-DNA Microprep Kit. TCRbeta DNA was amplified with the immunoSEQ hsTCRbeta kit following the manufacturer's protocol. TCRbeta libraries were sequenced on an Illumina MiSeq instrument. As for the authors' bioinformatics: Once out-of-frame sequences had been removed, a few million distinct TCRbeta sequences were left, which works out to an average of around 70,000 per individual. Two values were used to score each individual: the count of around 150 previously reported CMV-associated TCRbeta sequences and the total count of productive distinct TCRbeta sequences. A beta-binomial model was reimplemented in Python, and scikit-learn random forests with default parameters were trained on data from the US cohort. Classifier performance on the Belgian cohort was reported as the median AUC with percentile confidence intervals calculated over 10,000 bootstrap iterations. As stored in TCRdb, this immuneACCESS dataset retains in-frame rearrangements with V and J assigned. A fraction of the clones does not appear; measured against another copy, unresolved V genes explain less than half of the discrepancy, and the remainder lacks a known reason. V and J calls and clone size are given by that table; D and trimming were obtained from the DNA. In this sample the table shows 48,000 or so clones, about three quarters of which occur a single time. Approximately 0.8% of the sample is in the top ten clones.

This clone was detected once. Its antigen is unknown. Base qualities are not provided; no much larger clone lies one nucleotide away. A FACSAria II was used to sort memory CD4+ T cells, defined as single viable CD3+CD4+CD8-CD45RO+ cells. To determine CMV serostatus, a Roche Elecsys assay was used that detects serum IgG against CMV pp150, pp28, p38 and p52. After the samples were thawed, total CD4+ T cells were enriched through positive selection using CD4 magnetic microbeads. The samples came from a different study that was designed specifically to examine the CD4+ T cell memory repertoire. Peripheral blood mononuclear cells were isolated and cryopreserved following standard operating procedures; serum was stored at -80 °C. The staining relied on CD3-PerCP (BW264/56), CD4-APC (RPA-T4), CD45RO-PE (UCHT1) and CD8-Pacific Orange (3B5) antibodies, and Sytox blue was used to exclude non-viable cells. Broad study findings and their caveats: For predicting CMV serostatus, the median bootstrapped AUC was 0.95 using the original framework and about 0.89 using a US-trained random forest. The original-framework classifier achieved a median bootstrapped AUC of 0.95 with a 95% CI of 0.76-1.00 on the Belgian cohort. The results were interpreted as suggesting that the CMV-associated TCR signature is mostly present in the CD4+ memory repertoire. Of under 200 previously reported CMV-associated TCRbeta sequences, 67 appeared in the CD4+ memory repertoires, each in one to five individuals. Only CD4+CD45RO+ memory cells were sequenced, in contrast to the original study, in which naive and memory CD4+ and CD8+ populations were covered.

Sequences were obtained from memory CD4+ T cells from blood. The source of this sequence is an adult in good health and CMV-seronegative.

The base sequence is TGTGCCAGCAGTATGGGGACAGGGGCTTCGTTCGCTGAAGCTTTCTTT. Its coded protein is CASSMGTGASFAEAFF. Here the chain combines TRBV5-8 and TRBJ1-1; 10 middle bases align to TRBD1. From V the trimming removes 5 bases and from J it removes 6 bases, while the gene matches leave 13 bases of the junction unaccounted for. The germline V gene provides CDR1 SGHTS and CDR2 YDEGEE. The CDR3 sequence holds 16 residues, the cysteine and phenylalanine included. The DNA shown is the 48-base CDR3, in frame from base 1.